The rows below give T cell receptor beta chains drawn from one sample of a study of patients and donors after allogeneic stem cell transplantation. Each CDR3 protein is one row after TCRdb ran MiXCR on the RT-PCR reads. The sample shows more than 850,000 distinct CDR3 sequences, roughly 18% of them seen only once. The sequenced material came from blood, either unsorted or a sorted T cell fraction (not recorded which). The source is a human donor who was either an allogeneic HSCT recipient or a stem cell or donor lymphocyte infusion donor (not recorded which). It is not recorded whose cells these are; they may come from a transplant donor. Both conserved end residues are part of each CDR3. The D gene is left open where the match is weak. Where a row states a size, it is once, few, many or the class of an expanded clone; other rows omit it.

v_call: TRBV9
clone_size: NA
cdr3_length: 16
d_call: TRBD2
j_call: TRBJ2-3
cdr3_nt: TGTGCCAGCAGCGTAGCGGGACTAGGGCTCACAGATACGCAGTATTTT
cdr3_aa: CASSVAGLGLTDTQYF

v_call: TRBV21-1
clone_size: NA
cdr3_length: 15
d_call: NA
j_call: TRBJ2-5
cdr3_nt: TGTGCCAGCAGACCACCTGGGACAGTCCAAGAGACCCAGTACTTC
cdr3_aa: CASRPPGTVQETQYF

v_call: TRBV5-1
clone_size: NA
cdr3_length: 16
d_call: NA
j_call: TRBJ2-2
cdr3_nt: TGCGCCAGCAGCTTGGAGGCAGGGTTTGTGCCCGGGGAGCTGTTTTTT
cdr3_aa: CASSLEAGFVPGELFF

v_call: TRBV20-1
clone_size: many
cdr3_length: 12
d_call: TRBD1
j_call: TRBJ1-1
cdr3_nt: TGCAGTGCTATGGGACAGGACACTGAAGCTTTCTTT
cdr3_aa: CSAMGQDTEAFF

v_call: TRBV15
clone_size: few
cdr3_length: 15
d_call: NA
j_call: TRBJ1-6
cdr3_nt: TGTGCCACCAAGCGTGCGGGGGCCTTAAATTCACCCCTCCACTTT
cdr3_aa: CATKRAGALNSPLHF

v_call: TRBV6-5
clone_size: NA
cdr3_length: 13
d_call: NA
j_call: TRBJ1-2
cdr3_nt: TGTGCCAGCAGTTACTCGAGGAAGGACGGCTACACCTTC
cdr3_aa: CASSYSRKDGYTF

v_call: TRBV4-3
clone_size: NA
cdr3_length: 15
d_call: NA
j_call: TRBJ2-2
cdr3_nt: TGCGCCAGCAGCCAAGAATCCCGGGGTTCCGGGGAGCTGTTTTTT
cdr3_aa: CASSQESRGSGELFF

v_call: TRBV2
clone_size: few
cdr3_length: 14
d_call: TRBD1
j_call: TRBJ2-1
cdr3_nt: TGTGCCAGCAGCAGCGGACAGGTATACAATGAGCAGTTCTTC
cdr3_aa: CASSSGQVYNEQFF

v_call: TRBV11-1
clone_size: NA
cdr3_length: 19
d_call: NA
j_call: TRBJ1-1
cdr3_nt: TGTGCCAGCAGCTTTTCCATACCGAAGGAACAGGGACTGAACACTGAAGCTTTCTTT
cdr3_aa: CASSFSIPKEQGLNTEAFF

v_call: TRBV2
clone_size: many
cdr3_length: 15
d_call: TRBD2
j_call: TRBJ2-3
cdr3_nt: TGTGCCAGCAGTTTACTAGCGGGGGGCGCAGATACGCAGTATTTT
cdr3_aa: CASSLLAGGADTQYF

v_call: TRBV4-2
clone_size: NA
cdr3_length: 18
d_call: TRBD2
j_call: TRBJ2-7
cdr3_nt: TGTGCCAGCAGCCAAGGGACTAGCGGGAGCCTCAGCTCCTACGAGCAGTATTTC
cdr3_aa: CASSQGTSGSLSSYEQYF

v_call: TRBV20-1
clone_size: NA
cdr3_length: 14
d_call: NA
j_call: TRBJ2-7
cdr3_nt: TGCAGTGTGTCCACCGGGACGTCCCGCTACGAGCAGTACTTC
cdr3_aa: CSVSTGTSRYEQYF

v_call: TRBV29-1
clone_size: few
cdr3_length: 14
d_call: TRBD1
j_call: TRBJ1-2
cdr3_nt: TGCAGCGTCTGGAGGACAGGGACCAACTATGGCTACACCTTC
cdr3_aa: CSVWRTGTNYGYTF

v_call: TRBV5-1
clone_size: few
cdr3_length: 15
d_call: NA
j_call: TRBJ2-7
cdr3_nt: TGCGCCAGCACCCCTCCTGAGGCGGCTGGGGGCGAGCAGTACTTC
cdr3_aa: CASTPPEAAGGEQYF

v_call: TRBV9
clone_size: NA
cdr3_length: 16
d_call: NA
j_call: TRBJ2-2
cdr3_nt: TGTGCCAGCAGCCTTGATGACAGCCACTACACCGGGGAGCTGTTTTTT
cdr3_aa: CASSLDDSHYTGELFF

v_call: TRBV20-1
clone_size: NA
cdr3_length: 16
d_call: NA
j_call: TRBJ2-5
cdr3_nt: TGCAGTGCTAGTGACCACAGAAAAGCTATACAAGAGACCCAGTACTTC
cdr3_aa: CSASDHRKAIQETQYF

v_call: TRBV6-1
clone_size: NA
cdr3_length: 13
d_call: NA
j_call: TRBJ2-2
cdr3_nt: TGTGCCAGCAGGCAAACGACCACCGGGGAGCTGTTTTTT
cdr3_aa: CASRQTTTGELFF

v_call: TRBV12-3/TRBV12-4
clone_size: NA
cdr3_length: 17
d_call: TRBD1
j_call: TRBJ1-4
cdr3_nt: TGTGCCAGCAGCCGTTCCGGGACAGGGGGGTCTAATGAAAAACTGTTTTTT
cdr3_aa: CASSRSGTGGSNEKLFF

v_call: TRBV27
clone_size: NA
cdr3_length: 15
d_call: NA
j_call: TRBJ2-6
cdr3_nt: TGTGCCAGCAGTAGGATCCCCCCAGGGGCCAACGTCCTGACTTTC
cdr3_aa: CASSRIPPGANVLTF

v_call: TRBV27
clone_size: few
cdr3_length: 18
d_call: NA
j_call: TRBJ2-1
cdr3_nt: TGTGCCAGCAGTTTATATGCCCCCGGGGGAAAGGGAGTCAATGAGCAGTTCTTC
cdr3_aa: CASSLYAPGGKGVNEQFF

v_call: TRBV9
clone_size: NA
cdr3_length: 17
d_call: NA
j_call: TRBJ2-1
cdr3_nt: TGTGCCAGCAGCCCAGAGAAGGGCAGGGGCTCCTACAATGAGCAGTTCTTC
cdr3_aa: CASSPEKGRGSYNEQFF

v_call: TRBV5-6
clone_size: NA
cdr3_length: 18
d_call: NA
j_call: TRBJ2-1
cdr3_nt: TGTGCCAGCAGTCGGGCGGGGGCGGGAAAGAGGCAGGACAATGAGCAGTTCTTC
cdr3_aa: CASSRAGAGKRQDNEQFF

v_call: TRBV24-1
clone_size: many
cdr3_length: 15
d_call: NA
j_call: TRBJ2-2
cdr3_nt: TGTGCCACCAGTGATTCCTCAGGGTGGACCGGGGAGCTGTTTTTT
cdr3_aa: CATSDSSGWTGELFF

v_call: TRBV7-9
clone_size: NA
cdr3_length: 15
d_call: TRBD2
j_call: TRBJ2-7
cdr3_nt: TGTGCCAGCAGCCCGGGGGGGGGTAGCACCTACGAGCAGTACTTC
cdr3_aa: CASSPGGGSTYEQYF

v_call: TRBV6-1
clone_size: few
cdr3_length: 15
d_call: TRBD2
j_call: TRBJ2-5
cdr3_nt: TGTGCCACACGTAGCGCGGGAGGGGTGCAAGAGACCCAGTACTTC
cdr3_aa: CATRSAGGVQETQYF

v_call: TRBV4-3
clone_size: few
cdr3_length: 13
d_call: NA
j_call: TRBJ1-1
cdr3_nt: TGCGCCAGCAGCCAAAACAGGTTCACTGAAGCTTTCTTT
cdr3_aa: CASSQNRFTEAFF

v_call: TRBV5-1
clone_size: NA
cdr3_length: 13
d_call: NA
j_call: TRBJ2-2
cdr3_nt: TGCGCCAGCAGCAAAACAGGGCCCGGGGAGCTGTTTTTT
cdr3_aa: CASSKTGPGELFF

v_call: TRBV7-6
clone_size: few
cdr3_length: 14
d_call: NA
j_call: TRBJ1-2
cdr3_nt: TGTGCCAGCAGCCTCTCGCGGGGCCAGGGGGGCTACACCTTC
cdr3_aa: CASSLSRGQGGYTF

v_call: TRBV7-9
clone_size: few
cdr3_length: 14
d_call: NA
j_call: TRBJ2-5
cdr3_nt: TGTGCCAGCAGCCCTTCCTCAGGCGGGGAGACCCAGTACTTC
cdr3_aa: CASSPSSGGETQYF

v_call: TRBV6-1
clone_size: NA
cdr3_length: 13
d_call: NA
j_call: TRBJ1-2
cdr3_nt: TGTGCCAGCAAAAACGGGGGGGCCTATGGCTACACCTTC
cdr3_aa: CASKNGGAYGYTF

v_call: TRBV4-1
clone_size: few
cdr3_length: 20
d_call: TRBD1
j_call: TRBJ1-1
cdr3_nt: TGCGCCAGCAGCCAAGATCGACAGGGAACCGCCAACCCGAAGAACACTGAAGCTTTCTTT
cdr3_aa: CASSQDRQGTANPKNTEAFF

v_call: TRBV6-5
clone_size: NA
cdr3_length: 13
d_call: NA
j_call: TRBJ2-2
cdr3_nt: TGTGCCAGCAGTTACTTGAGGGCCGGGGAGCTGTTTTTT
cdr3_aa: CASSYLRAGELFF